A selection of T cell receptor beta chains follows, all from one sample in a study of a mutant IDH1 vaccine in newly diagnosed glioma. Generated by immunoSEQ multiplex PCR, the TCRdb table keeps only in-frame clones and is missing some. The sample shows tens of thousands of clones, roughly four fifths of them seen only once. These TCRs' antigens remain unknown. This specimen was PBMCs, taken from a glioma patient whose treatment included an IDH1 peptide vaccine. The receptors were gathered from a woman between 50 and 59 years old with glioma. CDR3s include the opening cysteine and the closing phenylalanine or tryptophan. A D gene is named only where the DNA matches it firmly. The size entry is marked missing in some rows and otherwise reads once, few, many or a size class.

v_call,j_call,clone_size,d_call,cdr3_nt,cdr3_aa
TRBV9,TRBJ2-3,-,-,TGTGCCAGCAGCGTACGGTCTAGAGCAGATACGCAGTATTTT,CASSVRSRADTQYF
TRBV7-2,TRBJ1-5,-,TRBD1,TGTGCCAGCAGCGCCCGGTCCGGACAGGGTACCAATCAGCCCCAGCATTTT,CASSARSGQGTNQPQHF
TRBV10-2,TRBJ1-3,-,-,TGCGCCAGCAGTGAGTCGTGGGGTATTGGAAACACCATATATTTT,CASSESWGIGNTIYF
TRBV10-3,TRBJ2-2,-,TRBD1,TGTGCCATCCGATCGGGACAGACAACGAACACCGGGGAGCTGTTTTTT,CAIRSGQTTNTGELFF
TRBV4-1,TRBJ2-2,-,TRBD1,TGCGCCAGCAGCCAAGGGGGACAGGGAGCCGGGGAGCTGTTTTTT,CASSQGGQGAGELFF
TRBV5-1,TRBJ2-7,-,-,TGCGCCAGCAGCTTGCGTCAGGCCCTCGATGAGCAGTACTTC,CASSLRQALDEQYF
TRBV4-2,TRBJ2-3,-,-,TGTGCCAGCAGCCAAGAGGGCTATACGCAGTATTTT,CASSQEGYTQYF
TRBV19,TRBJ2-7,-,-,TGTGCCAGTAGCAATACAGGGCAGGTCGAGCAGTACTTC,CASSNTGQVEQYF
TRBV19,TRBJ1-1,few,-,TGTGCCAGTAGTATCGCCAGGGGAACTGAAGCTTTCTTT,CASSIARGTEAFF
TRBV28,TRBJ2-3,-,TRBD2,TGTGCCAGCAGTAGGAGAGGAGCGGGGGGGGGTACGCAGTATTTT,CASSRRGAGGGTQYF
TRBV7-2,TRBJ1-6,-,-,TGTGCCAGCAGCTCCCGTCGGCGGGAGTATAATTCACCCCTCCACTTT,CASSSRRREYNSPLHF
TRBV6-1,TRBJ1-1,-,-,TGTGCCAGCAGTGGGGGCCTATTGAACACTGAAGCTTTCTTT,CASSGGLLNTEAFF
TRBV5-6,TRBJ1-2,-,TRBD1,TGTGCCAGCAGCTTGGGGGACAGGATTACCTATGGCTACACCTTC,CASSLGDRITYGYTF
TRBV25-1,TRBJ1-4,-,-,TGTGCCACCTGGTCGGGGAATGAAAAACTGTTTTTT,CATWSGNEKLFF
TRBV15,TRBJ2-3,-,TRBD2,TGTGCCACCAGCAGAGATCGAACTAGCGGCTACACAGATACGCAGTATTTT,CATSRDRTSGYTDTQYF
TRBV10-1,TRBJ2-3,-,-,TGCGCCAGCAGTGAGTGGACAGCCTCTAGCACAGATACGCAGTATTTT,CASSEWTASSTDTQYF
TRBV4-1,TRBJ2-5,-,-,TGCGCCAGCAGCCACCGGGACATGGAGACCCAGTACTTC,CASSHRDMETQYF
TRBV5-1,TRBJ2-2,once,-,TGCGCCAGCAGCTCCTTCGGGGTTCCAGGCGGGGAGCTGTTTTTT,CASSSFGVPGGELFF
TRBV5-1,TRBJ2-7,-,TRBD1,TGCGCCAGCAGCCCCGGGACAGGGGGCTTTACTTCCTACGAGCAGTACTTC,CASSPGTGGFTSYEQYF
TRBV18,TRBJ1-3,few,TRBD1,TGTGCCAGCGCAGGGGGCCTTGGAAACACCATATATTTT,CASAGGLGNTIYF
TRBV5-1,TRBJ2-5,-,TRBD2,TGCGCCAGCAGCTCAAGCGGGGGGGCGGGTTTGGAGACCCAGTACTTC,CASSSSGGAGLETQYF
TRBV4-2,TRBJ1-1,-,-,TGTGCCAGCAGCCCTACAGGGTGGGGCACTGAAGCTTTCTTT,CASSPTGWGTEAFF
TRBV6-5,TRBJ1-1,-,TRBD1,TGTGCCACCGACAGGGGCACTGAAGCTTTCTTT,CATDRGTEAFF
TRBV5-6,TRBJ1-5,-,-,TGTGCCAGCAGCTTGGGGTTCGCCAATCAGCCCCAGCATTTT,CASSLGFANQPQHF
TRBV15,TRBJ2-1,-,TRBD2,TGTGCCACCAGCAGAGTTGGGGCTAGCGGGGGGGCCGATGAGCAGTTCTTC,CATSRVGASGGADEQFF
TRBV7-8,TRBJ1-2,few,-,TGTGCCAGCAGCTCACAGGCTCGAGGCTACACCTTC,CASSSQARGYTF
TRBV5-6,TRBJ1-2,-,-,TGTGCCAGCAGCTTGGGGAGCTATGGCTACACCTTC,CASSLGSYGYTF
TRBV18,TRBJ1-1,once,-,TGTGCCAGCTCACCAGGGACTGGGTGGAACACTGAAGCTTTCTTT,CASSPGTGWNTEAFF
TRBV28,TRBJ2-7,-,-,TGTGCCAGCAGCCACCTTAACCGTCATTACGAGCAGTACTTC,CASSHLNRHYEQYF
TRBV5-6,TRBJ2-1,once,TRBD1,TGTGCCAGCAGCCTCAAACAGGGGACAGCCTACAATGAGCAGTTCTTC,CASSLKQGTAYNEQFF
TRBV6-5,TRBJ2-7,-,-,TGTGCCAGCAGTTACACGGCGGGGAGAACCTACGAGCAGTACTTC,CASSYTAGRTYEQYF
TRBV6-5,TRBJ1-4,-,-,TGTGCCAGCAGTTACCGTTGGCCGAGCGAAAAACTGTTTTTT,CASSYRWPSEKLFF
TRBV27,TRBJ2-5,-,TRBD2,TGTGCCAGCAGTCGGAGACCTCCTCGGGCTAGCGGGGTCGAAGAGACCCAGTACTTC,CASSRRPPRASGVEETQYF
TRBV2,TRBJ1-1,-,TRBD1,TGTGCCAGCAGTGCCACCGGGACAGGGCTTGTCGAAGCTTTCTTT,CASSATGTGLVEAFF
TRBV5-1,TRBJ2-5,-,-,TGCGCCAGCAGGCCAATGGGGTCAGGGGTAGGAGGGGAGACCCAGTACTTC,CASRPMGSGVGGETQYF
TRBV2,TRBJ2-7,-,TRBD2,TGTGCCAGCGCGCTACTAGCGGGGGGGCTCGAGCAGTACTTC,CASALLAGGLEQYF
TRBV7-9,TRBJ1-2,few,-,TGTGCCAGCAGCTTAGTGGGGCCAGTCCGCCTCTATGGCTACACCTTC,CASSLVGPVRLYGYTF
TRBV7-3,TRBJ2-1,few,-,TGTGCCAGCAGCCGGGGGCTGTACAATGAGCAGTTCTTC,CASSRGLYNEQFF
TRBV18,TRBJ2-5,-,-,TGTGCCAGCTCACCCTTGGACAGACAAGAGACCCAGTACTTC,CASSPLDRQETQYF
TRBV21-1,TRBJ2-1,-,-,TGTGCCAGCAGCAGCAAAAATGAGCAGTTCTTC,CASSSKNEQFF
TRBV9,TRBJ2-5,once,TRBD1,TGTGCCAGCAGCCCCCCACCTCGACAGGGGAAGTACCAAGAGACCCAGTACTTC,CASSPPPRQGKYQETQYF
TRBV7-2,TRBJ2-7,-,-,TGTGCCAGCAGCCCCCAGGAACGGTTAAGAGGCGGCGAGCAGTACTTC,CASSPQERLRGGEQYF
TRBV2,TRBJ1-6,-,-,TGTGCCAGCAGTGCGGTCTCCTTGCGGGGAGTCAATTCACCCCTCCACTTT,CASSAVSLRGVNSPLHF
TRBV15,TRBJ2-2,-,TRBD1,TGTGCCACCAGCAGAGATTGGGACAGGGGAATGGATTCGAACACCGGGGAGCTGTTTTTT,CATSRDWDRGMDSNTGELFF
TRBV2,TRBJ1-6,-,TRBD1,TGTGCCAGCAGCCGGACAGGGAAGGGCTCCTATAATTCACCCCTCCACTTT,CASSRTGKGSYNSPLHF
TRBV4-3,TRBJ1-1,-,TRBD1,TGCGCCAGCAGCCAGGGGGACAGGACCATGAACACTGAAGCTTTCTTT,CASSQGDRTMNTEAFF
TRBV27,TRBJ1-2,-,TRBD1,TGTGCCAGCAGCCCGACAGGGCCCTATGGCTACACCTTC,CASSPTGPYGYTF
TRBV9,TRBJ2-7,once,TRBD1,TGTGCCAGCAGCGCGGGGACAGATTCCTACGAGCAGTACTTC,CASSAGTDSYEQYF
TRBV12-5,TRBJ2-7,-,-,TGTGCTAGTAGCACACGTGCCTACGAGCAGTACTTC,CASSTRAYEQYF